Each of the 9 T cell receptor beta chains below was sequenced from the same sample in a study of cytotoxic CD8 clonotypes in ibrutinib-treated CLL. Profiled with immunoSEQ multiplex PCR; TCRdb holds only in-frame clones, not every one. The sample records 28,000 or so clones, approximately 60% being singletons. This specimen was PBMCs, taken before ibrutinib treatment. Receptors were obtained from a human donor with chronic lymphocytic leukemia.

The CDR3 loop reads CASSHPRDPPGSYGYTF. CDR3 in DNA: TGTGCCAGCAGCCATCCCAGGGACCCTCCAGGATCCTATGGCTACACCTTC. The chain has TRBV9 and TRBJ1-2; a possible D gene is TRBD1 (5 bases). Germline V gene data show CDR1 as SGDLS and CDR2 as YYNGEE. The ends were cut back, 4 bases at V and 4 bases at J, with 23 bases in the middle. This CDR3 spans 17 amino acids. Complete variable domain (other parts from reference TRBV9 and TRBJ1-2): DSGVTQTPKHLITATGQRVTLRCSPRSGDLSVYWYQQSLDQGLQFLIQYYNGEERAKGNILERFSAQQFPDLHSELNLSSLELGDSALYFCASSHPRDPPGSYGYTFGSGTRLTVV.

DNA for the CDR3: TGTGCCAGTAGTATAGATGGGATCTATGGCTACACCTTC. Protein sequence: CASSIDGIYGYTF. The chain has TRBV19 and TRBJ1-2; unclear D gene. This CDR3 contains 13 residues. Trimming took off 0 bases at V and 4 bases at J, with 6 bases between the two ends. The germline V gene has CDR1 LNHDA and CDR2 SQIVND (reference sequence).

This chain joins TRBV30 and TRBJ1-3; no reliable D call. The germline V gene encodes CDR1 GTSNPN and CDR2 SVGIG (reference sequence). V was trimmed by 5 bases and J by 4 bases, leaving 9 bases between them. CDR3 length equals 12 residues. CDR3 sequence reads: CAWDNYGNTIYF. CDR3 sequence (DNA): TGTGCCTGGGACAACTACGGAAACACCATATATTTT. The full variable domain, with the rest looked up from reference TRBV30 and TRBJ1-3, is SQTIHQWPATLVQPVGSPLSLECTVEGTSNPNLYWYRQAAGRGLQLLFYSVGIGQISSEVPQNLSASRPQDRQFILSSKKLLLSDSGFYLCAWDNYGNTIYFGEGSWLTVV.

The rearrangement uses TRBV13 and TRBJ2-3, with TRBD2 as a possible D gene (7 bases). Deletions cut 1 base from V and 0 bases from J, with 14 bases between. Per the germline V gene, CDR1 is PRHDT and CDR2 is FYEKMQ (reference sequence). CDR3 length: 17 amino acids. CDR3 loop: CASSLVTRGASTDTQYF. The CDR3 region has the DNA TGTGCCAGCAGCTTAGTGACCCGGGGGGCGAGCACAGATACGCAGTATTTT.

J is TRBJ1-2 and V is TRBV19; D remains unclear. Germline V gene sequence: CDR1 LNHDA, CDR2 SQIVND (reference sequence). The V and J ends lost 7 bases and 6 bases respectively, with 12 bases between them. The CDR3 totals 12 residues. The CDR3 DNA is TGTGCCAGTACCGACCCGGGAGATGGCTACACCTTC. This encodes CASTDPGDGYTF.

This clone was observed a handful of times. The rearrangement uses TRBV6-1 and TRBJ1-5; D gene unclear. The germline V gene encodes CDR1 MNHNS and CDR2 SASEGT. With 4 bases removed from V and 3 bases from J, the gap between germline ends came to 10 bases. The CDR3 covers 14 residues. The CDR3 coding sequence is TGTGCCAGCAGTGCCCTAGGAACCAATCAGCCCCAGCATTTT. This codes for CASSALGTNQPQHF.

This clone was observed a handful of times. V is TRBV18 and J is TRBJ2-5, with D maybe TRBD2 (5 bases). Per germline, CDR1 KGHSH and CDR2 LQKENI. With 0 bases removed from V and 5 bases from J, the gap between germline ends came to 10 bases. The CDR3 has 14 residues. CDR3: CASSPPSGMETQYF. The CDR3 DNA follows: TGTGCCAGCTCACCACCTTCGGGAATGGAGACCCAGTACTTC.

In its sample, this clone was seen a few times. The CDR3 DNA reads as TGTGCCAGCAAAGGATTGGGCACTGAAGCTTTCTTT. Translated: CASKGLGTEAFF. The chain couples TRBV28 to TRBJ1-1; no clear D gene. The CDR3 runs 12 residues. Trimming cost V 7 bases and J 4 bases, with 10 bases left between them. Germline assignment: CDR1 MDHEN and CDR2 SYDVKM. Combining the CDR3 with reference TRBV28 and TRBJ1-1 gives the whole variable domain DVKVTQSSRYLVKRTGEKVFLECVQDMDHENMFWYRQDPGLGLRLIYFSYDVKMKEKGDIPEGYSVSREKKERFSLILESASTNQTSMYLCASKGLGTEAFFGQGTRLTVV.

The chain links TRBV6-5 to TRBJ2-1; a weak D match, TRBD1 (6 bases). The CDR3 runs 14 residues. Germline V gene sequence: CDR1 MNHEY, CDR2 SVGAGI. V lost 6 bases and J 5 bases, leaving 14 bases between the germline ends. CDR3 residues: CASREQGSNNEQFF. CDR3 bases: TGTGCCAGCAGGGAACAGGGATCAAACAATGAGCAGTTCTTC.